The present entry profiles one T cell receptor beta chain with its context. The antigen is unknown. TCRdb called the reads again in MiXCR, with one record for every CDR3 protein. The sample has fewer than 850,000 distinct CDR3 sequences; 29% are singletons. The sample belongs to a study of T cell repertoires in cytomegalovirus infection. Germline-derived CDR1 and CDR2 are SEHNR and FQNEAQ (reference sequence). The V segment lost 2 bases and the J segment 3 bases; nucleotides outside the gene matches: 9. The CDR3 has 16 amino acids. The chain joins TRBV7-9 to TRBJ2-5; 7 nucleotides agree with TRBD1. The sequence was obtained from a human donor in good health (CMV status not recorded). Some clones in this sample may be carry-over from other donors' samples. The sequencing used cultured CD8+ T cells from PBMCs, collected from culture after CMV antigen stimulation. CDR3 residues: CASSLRSGTAEETQYF. The CDR3 bases are TGTGCCAGCAGCTTAAGATCCGGGACAGCAGAAGAGACCCAGTACTTC.